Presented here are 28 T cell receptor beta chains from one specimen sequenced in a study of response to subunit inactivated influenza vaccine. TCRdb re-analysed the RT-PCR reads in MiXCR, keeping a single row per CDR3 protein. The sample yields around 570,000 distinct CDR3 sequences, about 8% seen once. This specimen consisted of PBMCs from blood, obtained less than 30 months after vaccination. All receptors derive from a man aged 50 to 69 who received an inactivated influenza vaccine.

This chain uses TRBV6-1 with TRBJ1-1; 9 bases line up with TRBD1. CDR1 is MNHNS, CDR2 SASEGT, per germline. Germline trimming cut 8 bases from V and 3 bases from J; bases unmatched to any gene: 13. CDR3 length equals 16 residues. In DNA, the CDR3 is TGTGCCAGCGAAAAACCCCGGACAGGGGAGGACACTGAAGCTTTCTTT. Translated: CASEKPRTGEDTEAFF.

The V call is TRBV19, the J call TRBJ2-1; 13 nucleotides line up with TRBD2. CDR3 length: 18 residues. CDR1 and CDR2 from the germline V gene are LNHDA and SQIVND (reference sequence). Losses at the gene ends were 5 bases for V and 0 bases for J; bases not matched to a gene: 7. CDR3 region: CASSELAGGPGSYNEQFF. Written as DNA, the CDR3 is TGTGCCAGTAGTGAACTAGCGGGAGGGCCAGGCTCCTACAATGAGCAGTTCTTC.

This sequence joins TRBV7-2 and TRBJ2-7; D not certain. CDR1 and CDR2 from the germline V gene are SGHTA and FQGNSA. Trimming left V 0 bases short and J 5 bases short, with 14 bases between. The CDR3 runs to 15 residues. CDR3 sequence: CASSLALSRAHEQYF. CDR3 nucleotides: TGTGCCAGCAGCTTAGCGTTGTCCCGGGCCCACGAGCAGTACTTC.

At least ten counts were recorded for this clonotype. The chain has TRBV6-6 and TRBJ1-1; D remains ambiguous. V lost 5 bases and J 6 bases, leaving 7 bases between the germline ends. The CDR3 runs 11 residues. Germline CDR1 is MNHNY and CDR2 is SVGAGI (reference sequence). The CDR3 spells CASSPGAEAFF. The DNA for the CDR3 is TGTGCCAGCAGTCCCGGAGCTGAAGCTTTCTTT.

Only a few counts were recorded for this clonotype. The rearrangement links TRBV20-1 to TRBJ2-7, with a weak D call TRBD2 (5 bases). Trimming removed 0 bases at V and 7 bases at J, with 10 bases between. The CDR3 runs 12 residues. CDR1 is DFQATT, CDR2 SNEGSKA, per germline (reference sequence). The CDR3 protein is CSARDLGLEQYF. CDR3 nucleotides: TGCAGTGCTAGAGATCTCGGACTGGAGCAGTACTTC.

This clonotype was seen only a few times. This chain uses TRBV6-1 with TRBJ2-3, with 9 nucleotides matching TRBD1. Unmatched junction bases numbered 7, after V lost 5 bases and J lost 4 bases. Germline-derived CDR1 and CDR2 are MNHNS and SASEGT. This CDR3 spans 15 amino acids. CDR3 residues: CASSRLRDRADTQYF. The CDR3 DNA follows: TGTGCCAGCAGTCGGCTGCGGGACAGGGCAGATACGCAGTATTTT.

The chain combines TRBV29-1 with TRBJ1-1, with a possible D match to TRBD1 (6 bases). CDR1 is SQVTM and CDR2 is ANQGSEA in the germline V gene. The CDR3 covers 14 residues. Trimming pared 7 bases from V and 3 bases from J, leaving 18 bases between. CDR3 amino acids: CSAHPGQSYTEAFF. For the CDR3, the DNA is TGCAGCGCCCATCCAGGACAGTCCTACACTGAAGCTTTCTTT.

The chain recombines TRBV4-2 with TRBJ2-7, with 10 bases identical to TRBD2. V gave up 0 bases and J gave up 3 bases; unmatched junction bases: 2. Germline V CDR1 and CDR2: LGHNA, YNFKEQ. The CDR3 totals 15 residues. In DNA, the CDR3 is TGTGCCAGCAGCCAAGAGGCTAGCGGGAGCTACGAGCAGTACTTC. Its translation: CASSQEASGSYEQYF.

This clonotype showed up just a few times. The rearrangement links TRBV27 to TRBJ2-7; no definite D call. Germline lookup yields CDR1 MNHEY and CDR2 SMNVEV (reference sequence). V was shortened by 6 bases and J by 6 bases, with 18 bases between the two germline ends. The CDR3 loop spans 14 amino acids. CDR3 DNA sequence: TGTGCCAGCAGCTCCCTTAGGTGGCTCGGCGAGCAGTACTTC. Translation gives CASSSLRWLGEQYF.

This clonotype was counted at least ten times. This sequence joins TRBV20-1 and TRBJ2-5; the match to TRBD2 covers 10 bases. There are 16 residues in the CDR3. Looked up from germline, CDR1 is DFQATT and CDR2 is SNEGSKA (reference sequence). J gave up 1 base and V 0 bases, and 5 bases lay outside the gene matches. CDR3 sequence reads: CSARDTLAGAQETQYF. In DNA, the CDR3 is TGCAGTGCTAGAGATACCCTAGCGGGAGCCCAAGAGACCCAGTACTTC.

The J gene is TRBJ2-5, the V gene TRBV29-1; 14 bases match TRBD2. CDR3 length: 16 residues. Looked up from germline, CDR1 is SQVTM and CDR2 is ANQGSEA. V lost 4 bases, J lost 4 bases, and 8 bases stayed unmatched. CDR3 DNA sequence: TGCAGCGTTGCCGGGACTAGCGGGGGATTCGGAGAGACCCAGTACTTC. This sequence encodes CSVAGTSGGFGETQYF.

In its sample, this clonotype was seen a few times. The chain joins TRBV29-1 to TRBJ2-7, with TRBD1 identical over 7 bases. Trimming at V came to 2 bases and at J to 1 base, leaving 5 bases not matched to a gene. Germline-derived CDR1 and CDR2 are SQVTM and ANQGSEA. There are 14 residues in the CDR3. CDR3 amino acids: CSVELTGPSYEQYF. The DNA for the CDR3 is TGCAGCGTTGAATTGACAGGGCCTTCCTACGAGCAGTACTTC.

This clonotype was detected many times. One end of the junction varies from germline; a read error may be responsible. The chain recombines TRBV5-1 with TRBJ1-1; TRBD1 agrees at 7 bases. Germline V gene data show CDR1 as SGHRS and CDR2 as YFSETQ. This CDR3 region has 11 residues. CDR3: CASRGGTEAFF. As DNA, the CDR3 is TGTGCCAGCAGGGGGGGGACTGAAGCTTTCTTT.

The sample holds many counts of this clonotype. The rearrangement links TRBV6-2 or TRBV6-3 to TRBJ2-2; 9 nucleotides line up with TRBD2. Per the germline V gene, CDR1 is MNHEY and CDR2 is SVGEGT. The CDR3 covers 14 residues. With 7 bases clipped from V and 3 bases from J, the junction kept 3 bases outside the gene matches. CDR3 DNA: TGTGCCAGCAAGGGACTAGCAGACACCGGGGAGCTGTTTTTT. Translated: CASKGLADTGELFF.

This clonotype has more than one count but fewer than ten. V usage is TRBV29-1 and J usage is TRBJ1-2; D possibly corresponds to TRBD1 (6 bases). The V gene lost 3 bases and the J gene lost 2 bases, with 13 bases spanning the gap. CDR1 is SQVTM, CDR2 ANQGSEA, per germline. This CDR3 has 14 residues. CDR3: CSVDPQGTNYGYTF. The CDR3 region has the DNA TGCAGCGTTGATCCACAGGGAACAAACTATGGCTACACCTTC.

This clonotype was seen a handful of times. The CDR3, as DNA: TGCAGTGCTAGGGTTCTAGCGGGAGTCGGGGATACGCAGTATTTT. Translation: CSARVLAGVGDTQYF. J is TRBJ2-3 and V is TRBV20-1; 10 bases match TRBD2. V shed 3 bases and J 6 bases; nucleotides not matched to a gene: 9. Germline V gene lookup returns CDR1 DFQATT and CDR2 SNEGSKA (reference sequence). CDR3 length: 15 amino acids.

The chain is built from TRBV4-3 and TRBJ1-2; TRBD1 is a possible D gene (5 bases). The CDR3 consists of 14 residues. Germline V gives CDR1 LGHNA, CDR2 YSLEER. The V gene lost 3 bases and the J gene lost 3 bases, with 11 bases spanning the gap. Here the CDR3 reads CASSQGGRDYGYTF. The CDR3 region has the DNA TGCGCCAGCAGCCAGGGGGGACGGGACTATGGCTACACCTTC.

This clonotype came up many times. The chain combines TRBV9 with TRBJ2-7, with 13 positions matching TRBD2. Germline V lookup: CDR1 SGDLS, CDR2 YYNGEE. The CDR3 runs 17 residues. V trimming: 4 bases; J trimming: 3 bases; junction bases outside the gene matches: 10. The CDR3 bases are TGTGCCAGCAGCAAGGGACTAGCGGGAACCTCCTTCTACGAGCAGTACTTC. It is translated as CASSKGLAGTSFYEQYF.

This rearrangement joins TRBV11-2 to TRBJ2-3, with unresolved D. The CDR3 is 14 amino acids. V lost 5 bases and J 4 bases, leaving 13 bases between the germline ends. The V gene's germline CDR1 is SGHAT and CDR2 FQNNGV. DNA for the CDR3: TGTGCCAGCAGCCGGCTGGCCCAATCAGATACGCAGTATTTT. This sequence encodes CASSRLAQSDTQYF.

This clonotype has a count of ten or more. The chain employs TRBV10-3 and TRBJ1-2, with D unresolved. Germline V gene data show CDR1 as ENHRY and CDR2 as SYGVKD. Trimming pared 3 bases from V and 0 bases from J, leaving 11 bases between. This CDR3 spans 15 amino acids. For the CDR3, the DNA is TGTGCCATCAGTGATTCAGGAAACCCTAACTATGGCTACACCTTC. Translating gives CAISDSGNPNYGYTF.

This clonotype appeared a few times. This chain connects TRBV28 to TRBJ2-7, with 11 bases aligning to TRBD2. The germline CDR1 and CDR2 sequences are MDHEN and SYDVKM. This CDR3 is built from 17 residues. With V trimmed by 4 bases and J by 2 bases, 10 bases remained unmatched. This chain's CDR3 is CASSSPGTSGVTYEQYF. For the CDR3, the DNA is TGTGCCAGCAGTTCCCCTGGGACTAGCGGAGTAACCTACGAGCAGTACTTC.

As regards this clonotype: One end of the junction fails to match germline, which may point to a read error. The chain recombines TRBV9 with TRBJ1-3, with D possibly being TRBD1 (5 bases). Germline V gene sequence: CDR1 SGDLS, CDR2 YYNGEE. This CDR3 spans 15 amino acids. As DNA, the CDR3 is TGTGCCAGCAGCGTCAACCAGGGCTCTCGAAACACCATATATTTT. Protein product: CASSVNQGSRNTIYF. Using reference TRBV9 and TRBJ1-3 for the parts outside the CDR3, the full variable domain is DSGVTQTPKHLITATGQRVTLRCSPRSGDLSVYWYQQSLDQGLQFLIQYYNGEERAKGNILERFSAQQFPDLHSELNLSSLELGDSALYFCASSVNQGSRNTIYFGEGSWLTVV.

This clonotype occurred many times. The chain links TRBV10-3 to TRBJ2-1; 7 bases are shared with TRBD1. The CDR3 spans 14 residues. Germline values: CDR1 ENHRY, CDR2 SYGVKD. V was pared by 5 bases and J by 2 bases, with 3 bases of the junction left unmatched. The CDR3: CAISRQGAYNEQFF. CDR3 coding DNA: TGTGCCATCAGTAGACAGGGCGCCTACAATGAGCAGTTCTTC.

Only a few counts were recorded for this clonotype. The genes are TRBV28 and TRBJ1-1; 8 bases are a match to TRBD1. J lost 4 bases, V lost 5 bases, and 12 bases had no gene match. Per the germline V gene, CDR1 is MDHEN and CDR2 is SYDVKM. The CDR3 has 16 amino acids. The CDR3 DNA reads TGTGCCAGCAGTGGGCCGGGACAGGCCGTACGCACTGAAGCTTTCTTT. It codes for CASSGPGQAVRTEAFF. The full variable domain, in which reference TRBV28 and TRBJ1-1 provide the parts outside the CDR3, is DVKVTQSSRYLVKRTGEKVFLECVQDMDHENMFWYRQDPGLGLRLIYFSYDVKMKEKGDIPEGYSVSREKKERFSLILESASTNQTSMYLCASSGPGQAVRTEAFFGQGTRLTVV.

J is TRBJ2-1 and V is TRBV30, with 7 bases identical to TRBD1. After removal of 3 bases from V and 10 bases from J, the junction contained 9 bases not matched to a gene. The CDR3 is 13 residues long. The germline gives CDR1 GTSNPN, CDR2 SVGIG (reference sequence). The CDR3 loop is CAWSLTGEGEQFF. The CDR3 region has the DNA TGTGCCTGGAGCTTAACAGGGGAAGGGGAGCAGTTCTTC.

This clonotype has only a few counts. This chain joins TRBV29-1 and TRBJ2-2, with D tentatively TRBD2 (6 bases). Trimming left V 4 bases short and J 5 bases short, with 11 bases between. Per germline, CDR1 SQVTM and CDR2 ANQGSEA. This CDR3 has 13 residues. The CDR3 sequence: CSVGWGGTGELFF. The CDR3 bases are TGCAGCGTTGGATGGGGAGGAACCGGGGAGCTGTTTTTT.

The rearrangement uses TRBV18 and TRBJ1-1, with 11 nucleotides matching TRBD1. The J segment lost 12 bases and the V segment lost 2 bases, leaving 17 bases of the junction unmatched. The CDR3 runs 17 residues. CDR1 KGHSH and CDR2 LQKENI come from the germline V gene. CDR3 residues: CASSPSGAGTGGFGSFF. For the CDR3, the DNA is TGTGCCAGCTCACCATCGGGGGCCGGGACAGGGGGATTTGGGTCTTTCTTT.

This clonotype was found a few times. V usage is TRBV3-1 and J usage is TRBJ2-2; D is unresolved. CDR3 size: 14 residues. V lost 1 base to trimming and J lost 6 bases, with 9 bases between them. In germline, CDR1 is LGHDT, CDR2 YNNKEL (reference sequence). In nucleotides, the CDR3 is TGTGCCAGCAGCCAAGGGGCGGTCTCCGGGGAGCTGTTTTTT. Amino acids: CASSQGAVSGELFF.